This TCR beta chain stems from a study of STAT5B mutations in CD4+ large granular lymphocyte leukemia. Study results and caveats: No patients shared main leukemic clonotypes, though less than 30% appeared at low frequency elsewhere.

V was pared by 7 bases and J by 0 bases, with 12 bases between. This CDR3 contains 14 residues. Germline V gives CDR1 MNHEY, CDR2 SVGAGI. Points on this clone: Its antigen is unknown.

In the original workflow: The detection floor for productive clonotype frequency was 2.59 x 10-5. Sequencing used immunoSEQ multiplex PCR; TCRdb keeps in-frame clones, though not all of them. V, J and clone size reflect that table, while D and trimming were determined from the DNA. The data contain 30,000 or so clones, about four fifths of them seen just once; the ten biggest clones take up 3.1%. The TCR comes from a human donor in good health. The chain links TRBV6-5 to TRBJ1-2; maybe TRBD1 (6 bases). Sequences were obtained from CD4+ T cells from blood buffy coats. In DNA, the CDR3 is TGTGCCAGCAAAGGACAGTCTTCTAACTATGGCTACACCTTC. Its translation is CASKGQSSNYGYTF.